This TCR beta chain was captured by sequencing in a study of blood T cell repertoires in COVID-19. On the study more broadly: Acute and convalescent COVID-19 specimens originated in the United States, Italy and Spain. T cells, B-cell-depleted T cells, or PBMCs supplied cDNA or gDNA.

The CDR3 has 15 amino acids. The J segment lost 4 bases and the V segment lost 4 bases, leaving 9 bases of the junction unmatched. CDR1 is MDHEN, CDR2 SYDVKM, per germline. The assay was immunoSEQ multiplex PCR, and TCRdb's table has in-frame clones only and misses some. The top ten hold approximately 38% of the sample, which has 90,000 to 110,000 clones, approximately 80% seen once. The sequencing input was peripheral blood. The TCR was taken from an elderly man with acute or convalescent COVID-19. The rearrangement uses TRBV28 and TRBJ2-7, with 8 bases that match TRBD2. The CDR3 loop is CASSSHGLAKYEQYF. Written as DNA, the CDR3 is TGTGCCAGCAGTTCCCATGGACTAGCCAAGTACGAGCAGTACTTC.